The 30 T cell receptor beta chains listed next were all sequenced from one sample in a study of cytomegalovirus exposure and HLA in healthy donors. The protocol was immunoSEQ multiplex PCR, while the TCRdb copy is restricted to in-frame clones and leaves out a portion. In the table there are about 220,000 clones, 75% to 95% of which are singletons. Specimen: PBMCs. The receptors come from a young woman in good health and CMV-seronegative.

This chain uses TRBV11-2 with TRBJ2-1; 13 bases line up with TRBD2. The CDR3 has 16 amino acids. After removal of 10 bases from V and 3 bases from J, the junction contained 9 bases not matched to a gene. Germline V gives CDR1 SGHAT, CDR2 FQNNGV. CDR3 sequence reads: CATQGGTSGDYNEQFF. The DNA of the CDR3 is TGTGCCACCCAGGGGGGGACTAGCGGGGACTACAATGAGCAGTTCTTC.

This clone has only one observation. The CDR3 nucleotides are TGTGCCAGCAGCGTAGGGAGCTCCTATAATTCACCCCTCCACTTT. The encoded protein is CASSVGSSYNSPLHF. The rearrangement joins TRBV9 to TRBJ1-6, with D unclear. The CDR3 has 15 amino acids. V was pared by 0 bases and J by 0 bases, with 4 bases between. The V gene's germline CDR1 is SGDLS and CDR2 YYNGEE.

The rearrangement links TRBV27 to TRBJ2-2, with D perhaps TRBD1 (5 bases). Looked up from germline, CDR1 is MNHEY and CDR2 is SMNVEV (reference sequence). This CDR3 comprises 13 residues. The V end lost 1 base, the J end lost 8 bases, and 8 bases lay between the germline ends. The DNA of the CDR3 is TGTGCCAGCAGTTTATTAGGGGCTGGGGAGCTGTTTTTT. As protein: CASSLLGAGELFF.

The chain links TRBV5-4 to TRBJ2-4; perhaps TRBD2 as D (5 bases). The CDR3 extends over 13 amino acids. The V end lost 3 bases, the J end lost 9 bases, and 13 bases lay between the germline ends. Germline-derived CDR1 and CDR2 are SGHNT and YYREEE (reference sequence). The CDR3 loop reads CASSSGFSGIQYF. DNA for the CDR3: TGTGCCAGCAGCTCGGGATTTAGTGGCATTCAGTACTTC. Full variable domain (outside the CDR3, taken from reference TRBV5-4 and TRBJ2-4): ETGVTQSPTHLIKTRGQQVTLRCSSQSGHNTVSWYQQALGQGPQFIFQYYREEENGRGNFPPRFSGLQFPNYSSELNVNALELDDSALYLCASSSGFSGIQYFGAGTRLSVL.

This clone was seen a handful of times. The chain carries TRBV7-2 and TRBJ2-1; 7 bases match TRBD2. J gave up 5 bases and V 4 bases, and 11 bases lay outside the gene matches. This CDR3 is 16 amino acids long. Germline V lookup: CDR1 SGHTA, CDR2 FQGNSA. The CDR3 loop reads CASSSREARIHNEQFF. The CDR3 DNA follows: TGTGCCAGCAGCTCTCGGGAGGCTAGAATACACAATGAGCAGTTCTTC.

The chain recombines TRBV6-1 with TRBJ2-7; the D gene is possibly TRBD1 (5 bases). CDR1 is MNHNS, CDR2 SASEGT, per germline. This CDR3 is built from 13 residues. V lost 10 bases and J lost 8, with 21 bases in between. Here the CDR3 reads CANGRERGKKQYF. The CDR3 bases are TGTGCCAACGGACGAGAAAGGGGTAAAAAGCAGTACTTC.

This chain joins TRBV28 and TRBJ2-3; D unclear. Germline loops: CDR1 MDHEN, CDR2 SYDVKM. CDR3 length: 13 residues. Trimming pared 6 bases from V and 3 bases from J, leaving 10 bases between. CDR3 loop: CASRPASTDTQYF. CDR3 DNA: TGTGCCAGCAGACCAGCTAGTACAGATACGCAGTATTTT.

V usage is TRBV28 and J usage is TRBJ1-1; D is unresolved. The V gene's germline CDR1 is MDHEN and CDR2 SYDVKM. The V gene lost 6 bases and the J gene lost 1 base, with 12 bases spanning the gap. This CDR3 comprises 14 residues. DNA of the CDR3: TGTGCCAGCAGGAGTACTAACTCGAACACTGAAGCTTTCTTT. This encodes CASRSTNSNTEAFF.

V gene TRBV5-1 combines with J gene TRBJ2-1; 10 bases are shared with TRBD2. Looked up from germline, CDR1 is SGHRS and CDR2 is YFSETQ. J lost 3 bases, V lost 4 bases, and 4 bases had no gene match. This CDR3 has 15 residues. The CDR3 protein is CASSVASGSYNEQFF. The CDR3 DNA is TGCGCCAGCAGCGTCGCTAGCGGGAGCTACAATGAGCAGTTCTTC. Complete variable domain (other parts from reference TRBV5-1 and TRBJ2-1): KAGVTQTPRYLIKTRGQQVTLSCSPISGHRSVSWYQQTPGQGLQFLFEYFSETQRNKGNFPGRFSGRQFSNSRSEMNVSTLELGDSALYLCASSVASGSYNEQFFGPGTRLTVL.

The J gene is TRBJ1-2, the V gene TRBV11-2; D gene ambiguous. The V end was cut by 4 bases, the J end by 6 bases, with 12 bases between. CDR1 and CDR2 from the germline V gene are SGHAT and FQNNGV. The CDR3 contains 13 residues. Here the CDR3 reads CASSSLSFNGYTF. CDR3 sequence (DNA): TGTGCCAGCAGCTCCCTGAGTTTTAATGGCTACACCTTC. The full variable domain, with the rest looked up from reference TRBV11-2 and TRBJ1-2, is EAGVAQSPRYKIIEKRQSVAFWCNPISGHATLYWYQQILGQGPKLLIQFQNNGVVDDSQLPKDRFSAERLKGVDSTLKIQPAKLEDSAVYLCASSSLSFNGYTFGSGTRLTVV.

The chain is built from TRBV6-6 and TRBJ2-7; a possible D gene is TRBD2 (5 bases). Germline CDR1 reads MNHNY; CDR2 reads SVGAGI (reference sequence). The CDR3 is made up of 15 amino acids. Trimming took off 4 bases at V and 5 bases at J, with 18 bases between the two ends. The CDR3 bases are TGTGCCAGCAGTTCTCGGCCGGGGAGTATCGACGAGCAGTACTTC. This sequence encodes CASSSRPGSIDEQYF.

V is TRBV21-1 and J is TRBJ2-7; no DNA check was done on the table's D call, TRBD2. TRBV21-1 counts as a pseudogene. The CDR3 is 14 amino acids. As DNA, the CDR3 is TGTGCCAGGGAAGCGGCTAACACAACCTACGAGCAGTACTTC. Its translation: CAREAANTTYEQYF.

The chain combines TRBV25-1 with TRBJ2-2, with D perhaps TRBD1 (5 bases). The CDR3 has 16 residues. Trimming took 3 bases from V and 5 from J, leaving 16 bases between them. Germline V gene data show CDR1 as MGHDK and CDR2 as SYGVNS. This CDR3 is CASSDTKGISTGELFF. CDR3 coding DNA: TGTGCCAGCAGTGATACGAAGGGGATCTCAACCGGGGAGCTGTTTTTT.

The rearrangement uses TRBV6-1 and TRBJ2-4, with D maybe TRBD2 (5 bases). The CDR3 totals 15 residues. Germline values: CDR1 MNHNS, CDR2 SASEGT. Trimming removed 7 bases from V and 8 bases from J, with 21 bases in between. CDR3 DNA: TGTGCCAGCAATAATTTTCAGCTAGCTAATGACATTCAGTACTTC. Residues: CASNNFQLANDIQYF.

This chain uses TRBV11-2 with TRBJ1-2; D gene ambiguous. Trimming removed 1 base at V and 0 bases at J, with 6 bases between. Germline V CDR1 and CDR2: SGHAT, FQNNGV. The CDR3 is 14 residues long. Here the CDR3 reads CASSLVHSNYGYTF. CDR3 bases: TGTGCCAGCAGCTTAGTCCATTCTAACTATGGCTACACCTTC.

The chain carries TRBV14 and TRBJ1-4; D may be TRBD1 (6 bases). The CDR3 runs 13 residues. The germline V gene has CDR1 SGHDN and CDR2 FVKESK. V lost 2 bases to trimming and J lost 13 bases, with 14 bases between them. This CDR3 reads CASSQNPQGRLFF. CDR3 in DNA: TGTGCCAGCAGCCAAAACCCCCAGGGGCGACTGTTTTTT.

This clone was observed a few times. The chain couples TRBV6-1 to TRBJ2-7; tentatively, D is TRBD2 (7 bases). Germline loops: CDR1 MNHNS, CDR2 SASEGT. Between the trimmed V and J ends, which lost 1 base and 2 bases, there was a span of 12 bases. The CDR3 length is 15 residues. The CDR3 DNA is TGTGCCAGCAGTGAAGAGGGAGGGGGTCCCTACGAGCAGTACTTC. It yields the protein CASSEEGGGPYEQYF.

V usage is TRBV6-5 and J usage is TRBJ1-1; D not certain. V lost 7 bases and J 0 bases, leaving 12 bases between the germline ends. Germline V lookup: CDR1 MNHEY, CDR2 SVGAGI. This CDR3 contains 14 residues. CDR3 nucleotide sequence: TGTGCCAGCATGCGGGGAGGATTGAACACTGAAGCTTTCTTT. Translating it yields CASMRGGLNTEAFF.

The gene calls are TRBV27 and TRBJ2-1; D perhaps matches TRBD2 (7 bases). CDR3 length: 18 residues. V dropped 7 bases and J dropped 7 bases, with 29 bases sitting between them. Germline V lookup: CDR1 MNHEY, CDR2 SMNVEV (reference sequence). The CDR3 nucleotides read TGTGCCAGCACCCTTAGGGGGGGCAGGACCGGACTCAAAAATGAGCAGTTCTTC. Its protein is CASTLRGGRTGLKNEQFF.

The CDR3: CASGLYTGRNTEAFF. The CDR3 DNA sequence: TGTGCTAGTGGTTTGTACACAGGGAGGAACACTGAAGCTTTCTTT. The gene calls are TRBV12-5 and TRBJ1-1, with a possible D match to TRBD1 (6 bases). With 2 bases removed from V and 1 base from J, the gap between germline ends came to 11 bases. The CDR3 contains 15 residues. Germline CDR1 is LGHNT and CDR2 is FRNRAP.

This rearrangement joins TRBV11-3 to TRBJ2-7; D gene ambiguous. CDR1 and CDR2 (germline): SGHNT, YENEEA. CDR3 length: 13 residues. V lost 1 base, J lost 6 bases, and 10 bases lay in between. The CDR3 DNA reads as TGTGCCAGCAGCTTAGGGGCACGTTTCGAGCAGTACTTC. It specifies CASSLGARFEQYF.

V gene TRBV5-1 combines with J gene TRBJ2-7; 8 bases match TRBD1. In germline, CDR1 is SGHRS, CDR2 YFSETQ. The V segment lost 0 bases and the J segment 0 bases; nucleotides outside the gene matches: 5. CDR3 length equals 16 residues. The CDR3 DNA reads as TGCGCCAGCAGCTTGGCCGTGGACAGGGCCTCCTACGAGCAGTACTTC. Protein product: CASSLAVDRASYEQYF.

The CDR3 coding sequence is TGTGCCAGCTCTCTAGCGGGATACAATGAGCAGTTCTTC. This gives the protein CASSLAGYNEQFF. This chain links TRBV6-5 with TRBJ2-1; 9 bases agree with TRBD2. Germline V CDR1 and CDR2: MNHEY, SVGAGI. J was trimmed by 4 bases and V by 8 bases; bases with no gene match: 3. The CDR3 is made up of 13 amino acids.

V and J are TRBV5-4 and TRBJ2-3; TRBD2 matches at 10 bases. This CDR3 comprises 15 residues. V dropped 4 bases and J dropped 3; count of bases not matched to a gene: 5. Looked up from germline, CDR1 is SGHNT and CDR2 is YYREEE (reference sequence). DNA of the CDR3: TGTGCCAGCAGCCCAAAGCGGGAGGGTACAGATACGCAGTATTTT. The encoded protein is CASSPKREGTDTQYF.

This clone was seen a handful of times. The V and J genes are TRBV11-2 and TRBJ2-7, with D tentatively TRBD1 (6 bases). V was clipped by 2 bases and J by 2 bases, with 10 bases between them. Germline CDR1 is SGHAT and CDR2 is FQNNGV. This CDR3 is built from 14 residues. The CDR3 here is CASSLQGPAYEQYF. The CDR3 DNA sequence: TGTGCCAGCAGCTTACAGGGGCCCGCCTACGAGCAGTACTTC.

The chain recombines TRBV11-2 with TRBJ2-7, with D perhaps TRBD1 (6 bases). The V gene lost 6 bases and the J gene lost 3 bases, with 18 bases spanning the gap. The germline gives CDR1 SGHAT, CDR2 FQNNGV. This CDR3 has 15 amino acids. In DNA, the CDR3 is TGTGCCAGCAGATTATGGGACACGGGGATCTACGAGCAGTACTTC. Translated, it gives CASRLWDTGIYEQYF.

V is TRBV7-6 and J is TRBJ2-7, with TRBD2 matching 9 bases. The V gene's germline CDR1 is SGHVS and CDR2 FNYEAQ. With V trimmed by 1 base and J by 2 bases, 12 bases remained unmatched. The CDR3 is 18 residues long. This CDR3 reads CASSLGAFSGSIPYEQYF. The CDR3 nucleotides read TGTGCCAGCAGCTTAGGGGCATTTAGCGGGAGTATTCCCTACGAGCAGTACTTC.

The V and J genes are TRBV10-1 and TRBJ2-7; D not resolved. Trimming removed 4 bases from V and 6 bases from J, with 13 bases in between. The CDR3 is 13 residues long. Germline CDR1 is WNHNN and CDR2 is SYGVQD (reference sequence). CDR3 region: CASSGLVSREQYF. CDR3 in DNA: TGCGCCAGCAGTGGGCTAGTCTCCCGCGAGCAGTACTTC.

This chain uses TRBV11-3 with TRBJ2-1; D is undetermined. The CDR3 runs to 13 residues. The V end lost 4 bases, the J end lost 5 bases, and 9 bases lay between the germline ends. Germline-derived CDR1 and CDR2 are SGHNT and YENEEA. CDR3 DNA sequence: TGTGCCAGCAGCTACACCATAAACAATGAGCAGTTCTTC. Translated: CASSYTINNEQFF.

The V call is TRBV5-1, the J call TRBJ1-3; D is perhaps TRBD1 (6 bases). The CDR3 has 18 residues. V was clipped by 4 bases and J by 0 bases, with 20 bases between them. The germline V gene encodes CDR1 SGHRS and CDR2 YFSETQ. DNA for the CDR3: TGCGCCAGCAGCCCTGGGGGCAGGGCCGGCTTCTCTGGAAACACCATATATTTT. Amino acids: CASSPGGRAGFSGNTIYF.